This T cell receptor beta chain was recovered during a study of graft-versus-host responses after intestinal transplantation. As concerns this clone: The antigen remains undetermined.

Measured with immunoSEQ multiplex PCR; TCRdb has only the in-frame clones, and not every one. Here the sample spans roughly 100,000 clones, roughly 90% being singletons. There are 16 residues in the CDR3. The germline gives CDR1 KGHSH, CDR2 LQKENI. The trim removed 6 bases at V and 1 base at J, leaving 12 bases unmatched. Here the sequenced sample was unstimulated CD4+ T cells sorted from spleen or lymph node cells, taken before intestinal transplant. The origin of this receptor is a human donor who received an intestinal transplant. V usage is TRBV18 and J usage is TRBJ2-7; 7 bases agree with TRBD2. The CDR3 region is CASSTMAVGGSYEQYF. CDR3 nucleotide sequence: TGTGCCAGCTCCACCATGGCAGTCGGGGGGTCCTACGAGCAGTACTTC.